This T cell receptor (beta chain) was captured by sequencing in a study of response to subunit inactivated influenza vaccine (dated by TCRdb to 2016 to 2019). With respect to the entire study: Deep quantitative T cell receptor repertoire profiling was used in the study to track responses to a trivalent subunit inactivated influenza vaccine. Overall study results and their limits: The authors proposed that each seasonal influenza vaccination may bring in only a limited number of new T cells.

The library came from RT-PCR. The data were produced on an Illumina HiSeq 2500. Through fastp at Q25 and MiXCR, TCRdb rebuilt clones from the public reads, retaining in-frame beta chains. Entries are consolidated by CDR3 protein sequence, retaining the most common genes and DNA. The sample table contains hundreds of thousands of distinct CDR3 sequences; only one count was recorded for around 13% of them. The ten largest clonotypes hold 7.5% to 8% of the sample. About this clonotype itself: No cognate antigen has been identified for it. No much larger clone is present one base from it, and per-base qualities are unavailable.

The sequence derives from a man in his fifties who received an inactivated influenza vaccine. Donor details come from another sample of the same person, matched by shared clones. The sample in question was PBMCs from blood, obtained less than 15 days before vaccination.

For the CDR3, the sequence is CASSQTYQPQHF. The bases read TGTGCCAGCAGTCAGACCTATCAGCCCCAGCATTTT. The rearrangement joined TRBV12-3 or TRBV12-4 to TRBJ1-5, with the identity of the D gene unclear. Deletion took 5 bases off V and 5 bases off J, with a span of 7 bases between the germline ends. There are 12 amino acids in the CDR3, from cysteine to phenylalanine inclusive. The only DNA kept is the CDR3, 36 bases in frame from the first base.